Following are 4 T cell receptor beta chains from one sample sequenced in a study of T cells after posttransplantation cyclophosphamide. Clones were read by immunoSEQ multiplex PCR, and TCRdb kept only the in-frame ones, dropping some. The data contain about 28,000 clones, roughly 85% of them singletons. Sequencing was carried out using PBMCs. The source is a man aged 45-65 years.

The J gene is TRBJ2-7, the V gene TRBV13; possibly TRBD1 for D (5 bases). The CDR3 spans 15 residues. CDR1 PRHDT and CDR2 FYEKMQ come from the germline V gene (reference sequence). V was pared by 5 bases and J by 0 bases, with 14 bases between. The CDR3 DNA is TGTGCCAGCAGCCCCCGACAGAAAGGCTCCTACGAGCAGTACTTC. This gives the protein CASSPRQKGSYEQYF.

V gene TRBV5-4 combines with J gene TRBJ2-1, with 11 positions matching TRBD2. The V gene end was trimmed by 4 bases and the J gene end by 3 bases; junction bases not matched to a gene: 3. Germline assignment: CDR1 SGHNT and CDR2 YYREEE (reference sequence). The CDR3 has 15 residues. The CDR3 sequence: CASSQGLAVYNEQFF. The CDR3 coding sequence is TGTGCCAGCAGCCAGGGACTAGCGGTCTACAATGAGCAGTTCTTC.

This clone has a single count. The V gene is TRBV7-2, the J gene TRBJ2-7, with 8 positions matching TRBD1. This CDR3 is built from 14 residues. Trimming at V came to 5 bases and at J to 3 bases, leaving 6 bases not matched to a gene. Per germline, CDR1 SGHTA and CDR2 FQGNSA. CDR3 DNA sequence: TGTGCCAGCAGCCCGACAGGGGCCTACTACGAGCAGTACTTC. It encodes CASSPTGAYYEQYF.

This chain uses TRBV9 with TRBJ2-5; 9 bases map to TRBD2. There are 17 residues in the CDR3. Trimming cost V 0 bases and J 5 bases; bases outside gene matches: 11. Germline V gene data show CDR1 as SGDLS and CDR2 as YYNGEE. CDR3 nucleotide sequence: TGTGCCAGCAGCGTAGGACCCGGGACTAGCTCGCAGGAGACCCAGTACTTC. This gives the protein CASSVGPGTSSQETQYF.